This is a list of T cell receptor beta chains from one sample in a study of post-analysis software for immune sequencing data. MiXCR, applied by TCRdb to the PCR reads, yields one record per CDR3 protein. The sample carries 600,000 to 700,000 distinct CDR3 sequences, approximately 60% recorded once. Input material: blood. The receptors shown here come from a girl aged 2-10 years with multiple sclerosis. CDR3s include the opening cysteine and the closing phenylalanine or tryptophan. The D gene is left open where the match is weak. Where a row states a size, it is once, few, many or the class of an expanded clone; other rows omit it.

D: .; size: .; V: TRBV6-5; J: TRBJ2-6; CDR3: CASSREGAGANVLTF; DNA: TGTGCCAGCAGTCGAGAGGGTGCTGGGGCCAACGTCCTGACTTTC
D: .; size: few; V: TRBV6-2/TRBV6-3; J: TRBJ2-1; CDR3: CASMTGATNNEQFF; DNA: TGTGCCAGCATGACGGGGGCAACGAACAATGAGCAGTTCTTC
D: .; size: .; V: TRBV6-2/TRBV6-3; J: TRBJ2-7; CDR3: CASKAAGSYEQYF; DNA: TGTGCCAGCAAGGCGGCGGGGTCCTACGAGCAGTACTTC
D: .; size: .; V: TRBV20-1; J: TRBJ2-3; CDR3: CSASSPTSTDTQYF; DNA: TGCAGTGCTAGTTCCCCGACTAGCACAGATACGCAGTATTTT
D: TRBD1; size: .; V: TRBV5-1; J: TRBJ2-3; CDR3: CASRRQGEEADTQYF; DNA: TGCGCCAGCCGGCGACAGGGTGAGGAGGCAGATACGCAGTATTTT
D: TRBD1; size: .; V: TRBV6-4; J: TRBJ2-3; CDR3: CASSARRTGGADTQYF; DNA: TGTGCCAGCAGTGCCCGTCGAACAGGGGGTGCGGATACGCAGTATTTT
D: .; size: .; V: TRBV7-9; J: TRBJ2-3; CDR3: CASATGPTDTQYF; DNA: TGTGCCAGCGCGACAGGACCTACAGATACGCAGTATTTT
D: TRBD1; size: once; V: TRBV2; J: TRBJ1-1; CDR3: CASAGRGRTEAFF; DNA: TGTGCCAGCGCGGGCAGGGGGCGAACTGAAGCTTTCTTT
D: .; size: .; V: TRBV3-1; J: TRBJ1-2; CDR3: CASSQEVMGIAGYTF; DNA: TGTGCCAGCAGCCAAGAAGTAATGGGGATCGCTGGCTACACCTTC
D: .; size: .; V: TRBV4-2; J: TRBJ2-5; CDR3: CASSQVAETQYF; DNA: TGTGCCAGCAGCCAAGTAGCGGAGACCCAGTACTTC
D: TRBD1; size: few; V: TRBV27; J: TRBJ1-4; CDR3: CASSSLDRAEKLFF; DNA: TGTGCCAGCAGTTCCCTCGACAGGGCTGAAAAACTGTTTTTT
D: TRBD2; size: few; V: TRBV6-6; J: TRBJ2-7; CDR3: CASSPSSGTSYEQYF; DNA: TGTGCCAGCAGTCCCAGCAGCGGGACCTCCTACGAGCAGTACTTC
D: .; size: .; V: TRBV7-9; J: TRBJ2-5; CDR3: CASRVQETQYF; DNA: TGTGCCAGCAGGGTCCAAGAGACCCAGTACTTC
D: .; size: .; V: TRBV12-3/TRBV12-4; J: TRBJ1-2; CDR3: CASSRRENGYTF; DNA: TGTGCCAGCAGCCGAAGAGAAAATGGCTACACCTTC
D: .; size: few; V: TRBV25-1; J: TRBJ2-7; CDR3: CASSEWAATGEQYF; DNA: TGTGCCAGCAGTGAATGGGCCGCGACGGGCGAGCAGTACTTC
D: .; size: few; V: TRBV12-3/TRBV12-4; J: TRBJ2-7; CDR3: CASTKGASYEQYF; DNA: TGTGCCAGCACCAAAGGGGCGTCCTACGAGCAGTACTTC
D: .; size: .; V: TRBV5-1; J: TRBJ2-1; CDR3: CASTTGVNNEQFF; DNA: TGCGCCAGCACCACCGGGGTTAACAATGAGCAGTTCTTC
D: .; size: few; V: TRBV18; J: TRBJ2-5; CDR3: CASSPPMQETQYF; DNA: TGTGCCAGCTCACCACCGATGCAAGAGACCCAGTACTTC
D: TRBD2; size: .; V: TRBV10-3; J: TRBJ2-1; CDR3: CAIESGRADADEQFF; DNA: TGTGCCATTGAGAGCGGGAGGGCCGACGCGGATGAGCAGTTCTTC